Listed below are T cell receptor beta chains from one sample, sequenced in a study of control samples from healthy donors and cancer patients. Data came from immunoSEQ multiplex PCR; TCRdb stores just in-frame clones and leaves some out. The sample carries approximately 30,000 clones, around nine tenths recorded once. Specimen: PBMCs. These receptors all stem from a woman in her thirties or forties with lung cancer. CDR3s include the opening cysteine and the closing phenylalanine or tryptophan. Fields, in order: clone size, J gene, V gene, D gene, CDR3 protein, CDR3 DNA. The D gene is left open where the match is weak. Rows give clone size only sometimes, using once, few, many, or a class for an expanded clone.

>.|TRBJ1-1|TRBV19|.
CASSMGGNTEAFF
TGTGCCAGTAGTATGGGGGGGAACACTGAAGCTTTCTTT
>.|TRBJ1-2|TRBV11-2|.
CASSRHGTDYGYTF
TGTGCCAGCAGCCGTCACGGGACGGACTATGGCTACACCTTC
>.|TRBJ2-5|TRBV25-1|TRBD1
CASSEEDRAGETQYF
TGTGCCAGCAGTGAAGAGGACAGGGCGGGGGAGACCCAGTACTTC
>.|TRBJ1-3|TRBV5-1|TRBD1
CASSLEDRPSGNTIYF
TGCGCCAGCAGCTTGGAGGACAGGCCCTCTGGAAACACCATATATTTT
>.|TRBJ2-4|TRBV2|.
CASSEAGGINKNIQYF
TGTGCCAGCAGTGAAGCGGGGGGAATTAACAAAAACATTCAGTACTTC
>.|TRBJ2-4|TRBV3-1/TRBV3-2|.
CASSQDTVGNIQYF
TGTGCCAGCAGCCAAGATACGGTCGGAAACATTCAGTACTTC
>once|TRBJ1-5|TRBV2|TRBD1
CASSLQGLRSNQPQHF
TGTGCCAGCAGTTTACAGGGGCTCCGTAGCAATCAGCCCCAGCATTTT
>once|TRBJ2-7|TRBV21-1|.
CASSNGTSGGVTLVEQYF
TGTGCCAGCAGCAATGGGACTAGCGGGGGGGTTACTCTGGTCGAGCAGTACTTC
>once|TRBJ1-1|TRBV28|.
CASPLRESRGPVGAEAFF
TGTGCCAGCCCTTTAAGGGAGTCACGGGGTCCAGTCGGTGCTGAAGCTTTCTTT
>.|TRBJ1-4|TRBV5-1|.
CASSLGGGTKKLFF
TGCGCCAGCAGCTTGGGAGGGGGGACGAAAAAACTGTTTTTT
>once|TRBJ2-5|TRBV11-3|TRBD1
CASSLLTGGRETQYF
TGTGCCAGCAGCTTGCTTACAGGGGGCAGAGAGACCCAGTACTTC
>few|TRBJ1-3|TRBV19|.
CASSNKFRGSGNTIYF
TGTGCCAGTAGTAATAAATTCCGGGGATCTGGAAACACCATATATTTT
>.|TRBJ2-1|TRBV6-5|.
CASSRTRMNEQFF
TGTGCCAGCAGCCGTACTAGAATGAATGAGCAGTTCTTC
>.|TRBJ2-3|TRBV19|.
CASSIGTVRTDTQYF
TGTGCCAGTAGTATTGGGACGGTAAGAACAGATACGCAGTATTTT
>.|TRBJ2-3|TRBV11-3|TRBD2
CASSPRWRGGDTQYF
TGTGCCAGCAGCCCACGTTGGCGCGGGGGGGATACGCAGTATTTT
>.|TRBJ1-1|TRBV5-4|.
CASSFSTGNTEAFF
TGTGCCAGCAGCTTTTCGACAGGGAACACTGAAGCTTTCTTT
>.|TRBJ2-3|TRBV9|.
CASSVDGHESDTQYF
TGTGCCAGCAGCGTAGACGGCCACGAGTCAGATACGCAGTATTTT
>.|TRBJ2-7|TRBV5-4|TRBD2
CASSPAGGASYEQYF
TGTGCCAGCAGCCCAGCGGGGGGGGCATCCTACGAGCAGTACTTC
>few|TRBJ1-2|TRBV27|.
CASSLDGRGYGYTF
TGTGCCAGCAGTTTGGACGGCCGCGGCTATGGCTACACCTTC
>.|TRBJ2-7|TRBV5-1|TRBD1
CASSFLGPGTGVSEQYF
TGCGCCAGCAGCTTTTTAGGGCCCGGGACAGGAGTTTCGGAGCAGTACTTC
>.|TRBJ1-5|TRBV6-4|TRBD1
CASSAQGGDQPQHF
TGTGCCAGCAGCGCCCAGGGGGGGGATCAGCCCCAGCATTTT
>.|TRBJ1-2|TRBV28|TRBD1
CASSSPEGAIYGYTF
TGTGCCAGCAGTTCCCCCGAGGGGGCAATCTATGGCTACACCTTC
>.|TRBJ2-3|TRBV7-9|TRBD2
CASSLVSSGGDTQYF
TGTGCCAGCAGCTTAGTTTCTAGCGGGGGAGATACGCAGTATTTT
>.|TRBJ1-1|TRBV28|.
CASSSVKAFF
TGTGCCAGCAGTTCGGTTAAAGCTTTCTTT
>.|TRBJ1-4|TRBV5-6|.
CASSSRGFVREKLFF
TGTGCCAGCAGCTCGAGGGGTTTCGTACGAGAAAAACTGTTTTTT
>once|TRBJ2-5|TRBV5-6|.
CASSWVQETQYF
TGTGCCAGCAGCTGGGTTCAAGAGACCCAGTACTTC
>.|TRBJ2-5|TRBV3-1/TRBV3-2|TRBD2
CASSQDQEAGVETQYF
TGTGCCAGCAGCCAAGATCAGGAAGCGGGGGTTGAGACCCAGTACTTC
>.|TRBJ2-3|TRBV5-8|.
CASSPYGGTDTQYF
TGTGCCAGCAGCCCGTATGGGGGTACAGATACGCAGTATTTT
>.|TRBJ2-3|TRBV15|.
CATSRDLPKDKGTDTQYF
TGTGCCACCAGCAGAGACCTACCAAAGGACAAGGGGACAGATACGCAGTATTTT
>.|TRBJ1-4|TRBV6-2/TRBV6-3|.
CASSYSINPGEKLFF
TGTGCCAGCAGTTACTCGATTAACCCCGGGGAAAAACTGTTTTTT
>.|TRBJ2-7|TRBV6-4|.
CASTLNRARHEQYF
TGTGCCAGCACACTCAACCGGGCCCGTCACGAGCAGTACTTC
>.|TRBJ1-2|TRBV7-3|.
CASAPEGGGDYGYTF
TGTGCCAGCGCCCCGGAGGGAGGGGGGGACTATGGCTACACCTTC
>.|TRBJ2-2|TRBV19|.
CASTLTGELFF
TGTGCCAGTACCTTAACGGGGGAGCTGTTTTTT
>.|TRBJ1-5|TRBV19|TRBD1
CASSTSTGVGWPQHF
TGTGCCAGTAGTACCTCGACAGGGGTTGGATGGCCCCAGCATTTT
>once|TRBJ1-3|TRBV19|.
CASSIGRGRSGNTIYF
TGTGCCAGTAGTATAGGTCGCGGGCGCTCTGGAAACACCATATATTTT
>.|TRBJ2-3|TRBV2|TRBD1
CASSVDRGWDTQYF
TGTGCCAGCAGCGTGGACAGGGGTTGGGATACGCAGTATTTT
>.|TRBJ2-1|TRBV14|TRBD1
CASSQVTGAAQFF
TGTGCCAGCAGCCAAGTTACAGGGGCGGCGCAGTTCTTC
>.|TRBJ1-2|TRBV30|.
CAWSVQSGGYTF
TGTGCCTGGAGTGTACAGTCGGGAGGCTACACCTTC
>.|TRBJ2-3|TRBV7-9|.
CASSFGADTQYF
TGTGCCAGCAGCTTTGGGGCAGATACGCAGTATTTT
>.|TRBJ2-2|TRBV18|.
CASSPTQGNTGELFF
TGTGCCAGCTCACCAACCCAGGGGAACACCGGGGAGCTGTTTTTT
>.|TRBJ1-1|TRBV4-3|.
CASSQDRQDEAFF
TGCGCCAGCAGCCAAGACCGACAGGACGAAGCTTTCTTT
>.|TRBJ1-2|TRBV5-4|.
CASSLGNNYGYTF
TGTGCCAGCAGCTTGGGCAATAACTATGGCTACACCTTC
>.|TRBJ1-1|TRBV10-3|.
CAISGGGTTNTEAFF
TGTGCCATCAGTGGCGGGGGGACAACGAACACTGAAGCTTTCTTT
>once|TRBJ1-5|TRBV6-5|TRBD1
CASSRGRDQPQHF
TGTGCCAGCAGCAGGGGGCGAGATCAGCCCCAGCATTTT
>.|TRBJ1-2|TRBV28|.
CASSPGPGYYGYTF
TGTGCCAGCAGTCCGGGACCAGGGTACTATGGCTACACCTTC
>.|TRBJ2-3|TRBV5-1|TRBD2
CASSIRTSGNTDTQYF
TGCGCCAGCAGCATAAGGACTAGCGGAAACACAGATACGCAGTATTTT
>.|TRBJ2-3|TRBV11-2|.
CASSLQGTRTDTQYF
TGTGCCAGCAGCTTACAGGGGACTCGCACAGATACGCAGTATTTT
>.|TRBJ2-3|TRBV9|.
CASSSPGGGLSTQYF
TGTGCCAGCAGCTCCCCCGGAGGGGGACTAAGTACGCAGTATTTT
>.|TRBJ2-7|TRBV6-2/TRBV6-3|TRBD1
CASSATPGQGANEQYF
TGTGCCAGCAGTGCGACCCCGGGACAGGGGGCCAACGAGCAGTACTTC